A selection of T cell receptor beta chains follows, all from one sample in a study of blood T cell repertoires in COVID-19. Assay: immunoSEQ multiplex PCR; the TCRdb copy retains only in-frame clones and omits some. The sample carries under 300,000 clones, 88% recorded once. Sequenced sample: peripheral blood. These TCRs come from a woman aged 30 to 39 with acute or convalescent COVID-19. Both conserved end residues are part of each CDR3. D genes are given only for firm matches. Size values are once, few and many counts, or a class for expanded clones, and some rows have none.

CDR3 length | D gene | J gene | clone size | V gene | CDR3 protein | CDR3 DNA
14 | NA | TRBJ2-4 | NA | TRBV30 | CAWSVRVKKNIQYF | TGTGCCTGGAGTGTACGGGTTAAGAAAAACATTCAGTACTTC
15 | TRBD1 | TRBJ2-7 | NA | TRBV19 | CASSIDRDRGYEQYF | TGTGCCAGTAGTATAGACCGGGACAGGGGCTACGAGCAGTACTTC
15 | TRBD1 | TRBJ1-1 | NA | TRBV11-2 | CASSLNRGRDTEAFF | TGTGCCAGCAGCTTAAACAGGGGTCGAGACACTGAAGCTTTCTTT
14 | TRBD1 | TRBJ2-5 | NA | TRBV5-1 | CASSSSRGTETQYF | TGCGCCAGCAGCTCAAGCAGGGGGACAGAGACCCAGTACTTC
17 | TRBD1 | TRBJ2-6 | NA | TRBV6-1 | CASSALQTGAGANVLTF | TGTGCCAGCAGTGCCCTGCAGACAGGGGCTGGGGCCAACGTCCTGACTTTC
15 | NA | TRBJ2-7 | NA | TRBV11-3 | CASSPGVGASYEQYF | TGTGCCAGCAGCCCTGGCGTCGGAGCCTCCTACGAGCAGTACTTC
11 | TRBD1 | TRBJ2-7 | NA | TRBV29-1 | CSARQGYEQYF | TGCAGCGCTAGACAGGGCTACGAGCAGTACTTC
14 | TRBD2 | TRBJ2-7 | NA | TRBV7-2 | CASSSGLAGWEQYF | TGTGCCAGCAGCTCCGGACTAGCGGGATGGGAGCAGTACTTC
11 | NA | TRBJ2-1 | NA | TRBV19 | CAIGGGDEQFF | TGTGCTATCGGGGGAGGCGATGAGCAGTTCTTC
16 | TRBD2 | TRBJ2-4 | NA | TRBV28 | CASSSRQTKRGNIQYF | TGTGCCAGCAGTTCCCGACAGACCAAGCGGGGAAACATTCAGTACTTC
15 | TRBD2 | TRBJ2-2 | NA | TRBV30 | CAWGLAGAGTGELFF | TGTGCCTGGGGTCTAGCGGGAGCCGGCACCGGGGAGCTGTTTTTT
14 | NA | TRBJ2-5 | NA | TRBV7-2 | CASSSSRGEQTQYF | TGTGCCAGCAGCTCCTCCAGGGGGGAGCAGACCCAGTACTTC
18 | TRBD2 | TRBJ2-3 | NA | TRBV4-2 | CASSLTGTSGRATDTQYF | TGTGCCAGCAGCCTGACCGGGACTAGCGGGAGGGCCACAGATACGCAGTATTTT
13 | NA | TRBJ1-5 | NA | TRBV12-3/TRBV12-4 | CASSLAQGQPQHF | TGTGCCAGCAGTTTAGCGCAGGGGCAGCCCCAGCATTTT
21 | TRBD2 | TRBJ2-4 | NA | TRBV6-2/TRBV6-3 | CASSYARGTSGSFVAKNIQYF | TGTGCCAGCAGTTACGCCCGCGGGACTAGCGGGAGTTTCGTCGCCAAAAACATTCAGTACTTC
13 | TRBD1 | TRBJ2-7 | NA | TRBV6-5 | CASSLDRGYEQYF | TGTGCCAGCAGTTTGGACAGGGGCTACGAGCAGTACTTC
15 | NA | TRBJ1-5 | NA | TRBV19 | CASIIGHRSNQPQHF | TGTGCCAGTATTATCGGCCACAGAAGCAATCAGCCCCAGCATTTT
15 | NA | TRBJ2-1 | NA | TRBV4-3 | CASSPRRVSYNEQFF | TGCGCCAGCAGCCCGAGGCGGGTCTCCTACAATGAGCAGTTCTTC
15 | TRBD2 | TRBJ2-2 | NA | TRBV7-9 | CATLGLAGDTGELFF | TGTGCCACCCTGGGACTAGCGGGAGATACCGGGGAGCTGTTTTTT
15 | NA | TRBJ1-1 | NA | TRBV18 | CASSHMDRANTEAFF | TGTGCCAGCTCACATATGGACAGAGCGAACACTGAAGCTTTCTTT
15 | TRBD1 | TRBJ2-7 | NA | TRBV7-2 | CASSSAGQGANEQYF | TGTGCCAGCAGCTCCGCGGGACAGGGGGCCAACGAGCAGTACTTC
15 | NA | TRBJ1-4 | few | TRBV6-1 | CASSEARGTNEKLFF | TGTGCCAGCAGTGAAGCAAGGGGAACTAATGAAAAACTGTTTTTT
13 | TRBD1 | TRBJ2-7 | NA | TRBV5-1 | CASSVSGGLEQYF | TGCGCCAGCAGCGTATCAGGGGGCTTAGAGCAGTACTTC
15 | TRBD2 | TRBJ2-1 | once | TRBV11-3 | CASSQLAGEKSEQFF | TGTGCCAGCAGTCAACTAGCGGGAGAAAAGAGTGAGCAGTTCTTC
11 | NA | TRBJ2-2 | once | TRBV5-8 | CASIRAGELFF | TGTGCCAGCATCCGAGCCGGGGAGCTGTTTTTT
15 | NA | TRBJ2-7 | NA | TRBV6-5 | CASSNALTGFDEQYF | TGTGCCAGCAGCAACGCCCTGACAGGTTTTGACGAGCAGTACTTC
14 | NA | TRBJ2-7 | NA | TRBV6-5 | CASSYRTATYEQYF | TGTGCCAGCAGTTACCGGACAGCAACCTACGAGCAGTACTTC
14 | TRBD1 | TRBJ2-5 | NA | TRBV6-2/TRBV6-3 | CASSRDSVIETQYF | TGTGCCAGCAGCCGGGACAGTGTCATCGAGACCCAGTACTTC
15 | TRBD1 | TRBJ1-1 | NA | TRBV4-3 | CASSQVGQGATEAFF | TGCGCCAGCAGCCAAGTGGGACAGGGGGCCACTGAAGCTTTCTTT
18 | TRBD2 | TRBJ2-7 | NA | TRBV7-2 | CASTIFPGLGTRDYEQYF | TGTGCCAGCACCATATTCCCGGGGTTGGGGACTAGGGACTACGAGCAGTACTTC
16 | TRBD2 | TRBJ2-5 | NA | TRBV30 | CAWSVRGAGDKMTQYF | TGTGCCTGGAGTGTACGAGGAGCGGGAGATAAGATGACCCAGTACTTC
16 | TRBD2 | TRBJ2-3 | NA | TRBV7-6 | CASSLRSSGITDTQYF | TGTGCCAGCAGCTTACGGTCCAGCGGGATCACAGATACGCAGTATTTT
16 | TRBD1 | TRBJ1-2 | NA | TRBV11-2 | CASSRGTGGVPNGYTF | TGTGCCAGCAGCCGAGGGACAGGGGGCGTCCCAAATGGCTACACCTTC
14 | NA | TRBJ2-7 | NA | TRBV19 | CASSPQGLGYEQYF | TGTGCCAGTAGTCCACAGGGTTTGGGCTACGAGCAGTACTTC
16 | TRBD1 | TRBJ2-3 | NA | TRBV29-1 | CSVEDGGTGFTDTQYF | TGCAGCGTTGAAGATGGGGGGACAGGGTTCACAGATACGCAGTATTTT
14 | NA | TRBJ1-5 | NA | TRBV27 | CASSPYRENQPQHF | TGTGCCAGCAGTCCCTACAGGGAAAATCAGCCCCAGCATTTT
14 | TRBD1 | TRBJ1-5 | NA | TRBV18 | CASSGQGVFQPQHF | TGTGCCAGCTCAGGACAGGGGGTGTTCCAGCCCCAGCATTTT
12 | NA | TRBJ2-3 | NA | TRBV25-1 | CASSDLTDTQYF | TGTGCCAGCAGTGACCTCACAGATACGCAGTATTTT
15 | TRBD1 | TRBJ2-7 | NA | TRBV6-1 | CASSEAGQVSYEQYF | TGTGCCAGCAGTGAAGCGGGACAGGTTTCCTACGAGCAGTACTTC
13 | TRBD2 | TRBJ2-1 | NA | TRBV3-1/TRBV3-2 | CASRGEGRDEQFF | TGTGCCAGCCGGGGGGAGGGCCGGGATGAGCAGTTCTTC
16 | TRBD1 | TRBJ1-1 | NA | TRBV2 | CASSEPSTGSLKGAFF | TGTGCCAGCAGTGAACCCTCGACAGGGTCTCTAAAGGGAGCTTTCTTT
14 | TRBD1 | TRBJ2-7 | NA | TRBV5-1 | CASSIGTGTYEQYF | TGCGCCAGCAGCATCGGGACAGGGACCTACGAGCAGTACTTC
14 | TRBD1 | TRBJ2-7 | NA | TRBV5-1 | CASSKTGDGYEQYF | TGCGCCAGCAGCAAAACAGGGGACGGCTACGAGCAGTACTTC
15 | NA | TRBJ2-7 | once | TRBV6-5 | CASITTEVWPYEQYF | TGTGCCAGCATTACAACCGAGGTTTGGCCCTACGAGCAGTACTTC
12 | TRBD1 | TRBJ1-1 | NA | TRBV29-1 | CSGWTGAIEAFF | TGCAGCGGTTGGACAGGAGCCATTGAAGCTTTCTTT
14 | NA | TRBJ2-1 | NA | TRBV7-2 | CASSFAGVYNEQFF | TGTGCCAGCAGCTTCGCCGGGGTCTACAATGAGCAGTTCTTC
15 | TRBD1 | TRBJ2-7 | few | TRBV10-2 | CASSAGQGLSYEQYF | TGCGCCAGCAGCGCGGGACAGGGTTTATCCTACGAGCAGTACTTC
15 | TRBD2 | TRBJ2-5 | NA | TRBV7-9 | CASRSAGAPQETQYF | TGTGCCAGCAGATCAGCGGGAGCACCCCAAGAGACCCAGTACTTC
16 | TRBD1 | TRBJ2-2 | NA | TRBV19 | CASRATRGRDTGELFF | TGTGCCAGTAGGGCAACCAGGGGGCGGGACACCGGGGAGCTGTTTTTT
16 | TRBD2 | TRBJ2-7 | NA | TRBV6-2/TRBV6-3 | CASSYGSSGSVYEQYF | TGTGCCAGCAGTTATGGGTCTAGCGGGAGTGTCTACGAGCAGTACTTC
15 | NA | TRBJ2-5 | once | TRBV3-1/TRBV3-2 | CASSHPGQGKETQYF | TGTGCCAGCAGCCACCCCGGGCAGGGCAAAGAGACCCAGTACTTC
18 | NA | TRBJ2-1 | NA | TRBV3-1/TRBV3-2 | CASSQDRDRTHLYNEQFF | TGTGCCAGCAGCCAAGATCGTGACAGGACCCACCTCTACAATGAGCAGTTCTTC
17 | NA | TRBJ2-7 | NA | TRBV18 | CASSPEGWRGLLYEQYF | TGTGCCAGCTCACCAGAAGGCTGGCGAGGGCTTCTCTACGAGCAGTACTTC
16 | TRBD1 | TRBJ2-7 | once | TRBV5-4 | CASSLARGGSAYEQYF | TGTGCCAGCAGCTTGGCCAGAGGGGGCTCAGCCTACGAGCAGTACTTC
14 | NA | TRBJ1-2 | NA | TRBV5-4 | CASSHRDTHYGYTF | TGTGCCAGCAGCCACCGGGACACTCACTATGGCTACACCTTC
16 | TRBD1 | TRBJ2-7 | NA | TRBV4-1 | CASSQSPGQGTYEQYF | TGCGCCAGCAGCCAATCTCCGGGACAGGGAACTTACGAGCAGTACTTC
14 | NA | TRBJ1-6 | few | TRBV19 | CASSIDGMHSPLHF | TGTGCCAGTAGTATAGACGGGATGCACTCACCCCTCCACTTT
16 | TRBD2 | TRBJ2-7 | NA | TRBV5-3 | CARSPCTSGTAYEQYF | TGTGCCAGAAGCCCCTGTACTAGCGGGACCGCCTACGAGCAGTACTTC
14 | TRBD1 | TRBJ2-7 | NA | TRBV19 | CASSNRDRGSEQYF | TGTGCCAGTAGTAATCGAGACAGGGGGAGCGAGCAGTACTTC